The T cell receptor (beta chain) described here comes from a study of blood T cells in healthy people across ages. For the second PCR, which ran for roughly 7 to 11 cycles, a sample-barcoded 5' primer and a J-beta primer mix were used. One entry per CDR3 protein, called by TCRdb with MiXCR from the 5' RACE reads. Among over 500,000 distinct CDR3 sequences listed, 45% to 60% were seen once. Study-level results: Nothing was known about donor CMV status, and this possibly confounded expanded clonotype changes.

Trimming cost V 1 base and J 5 bases; bases outside gene matches: 10. CDR3 length: 16 residues. Germline V CDR1 and CDR2: SGHDN, FVKESK. In its sample, this clonotype was seen a few times. Its antigen is still unknown. This chain connects TRBV14 to TRBJ1-1; 7 nucleotides agree with TRBD1. The clonotype was recovered from a woman of 80 years or more in good health. Sequencing was carried out using blood. CDR3 nucleotides: TGTGCCAGCAGCCAAGCAGGGGGGGCGCAGTTAACTGAAGCTTTCTTT. Translating it yields CASSQAGGAQLTEAFF.